This TCR beta chain was captured by sequencing in a study of T cells in Graves' hyperthyroidism and ophthalmopathy. Germline CDR1 and CDR2: SEHNR and FQNEAQ (reference sequence). This CDR3 is built from 18 residues. Trimming pared 6 bases from V and 6 bases from J, leaving 27 bases between. This clonotype came up many times. Hyperthyroidism patients were newly diagnosed, had disease duration under 2 months, and were aged 18 to 65 years. RNA transcripts provided the source from which TCR beta CDR3 regions were amplified. TCR CDR3 underwent first-round RT-PCR with the HTBI primer set. One entry per CDR3 protein, called by TCRdb with MiXCR from the multiplex PCR reads. In the table there are fewer than 700,000 distinct CDR3 sequences, about a sixth of which are singletons.

The chain recombines TRBV7-9 with TRBJ2-1, with D possibly being TRBD1 (7 bases). The clonotype originates from a woman aged 25 to 39 with Graves' hyperthyroidism. Material: blood. This chain's CDR3 is CASRSNRGRERALNEQFF. The CDR3 DNA follows: TGTGCCAGCAGGTCCAACAGGGGCAGGGAGCGGGCCCTCAATGAGCAGTTCTTC. Combining the CDR3 with reference TRBV7-9 and TRBJ2-1 gives the whole variable domain DTGVSQNPRHKITKRGQNVTFRCDPISEHNRLYWYRQTLGQGPEFLTYFQNEAQLEKSRLLSDRFSAERPKGSFSTLEIQRTEQGDSAMYLCASRSNRGRERALNEQFFGPGTRLTVL.